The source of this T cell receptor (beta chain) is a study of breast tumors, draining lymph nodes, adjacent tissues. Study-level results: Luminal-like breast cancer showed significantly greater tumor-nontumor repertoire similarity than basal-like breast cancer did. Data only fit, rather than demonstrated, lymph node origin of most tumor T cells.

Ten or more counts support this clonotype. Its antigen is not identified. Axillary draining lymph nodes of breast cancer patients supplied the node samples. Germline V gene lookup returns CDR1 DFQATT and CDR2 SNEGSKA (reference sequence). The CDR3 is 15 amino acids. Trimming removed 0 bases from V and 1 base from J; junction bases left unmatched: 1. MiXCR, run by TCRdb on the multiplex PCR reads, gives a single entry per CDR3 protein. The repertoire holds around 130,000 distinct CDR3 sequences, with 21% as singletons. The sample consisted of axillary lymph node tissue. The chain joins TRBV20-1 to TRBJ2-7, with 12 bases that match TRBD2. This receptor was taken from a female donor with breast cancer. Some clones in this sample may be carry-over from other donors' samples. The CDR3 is CSAREGLAGSYEQYF. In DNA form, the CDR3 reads TGCAGTGCTAGAGAGGGACTAGCGGGTTCCTACGAGCAGTACTTC.